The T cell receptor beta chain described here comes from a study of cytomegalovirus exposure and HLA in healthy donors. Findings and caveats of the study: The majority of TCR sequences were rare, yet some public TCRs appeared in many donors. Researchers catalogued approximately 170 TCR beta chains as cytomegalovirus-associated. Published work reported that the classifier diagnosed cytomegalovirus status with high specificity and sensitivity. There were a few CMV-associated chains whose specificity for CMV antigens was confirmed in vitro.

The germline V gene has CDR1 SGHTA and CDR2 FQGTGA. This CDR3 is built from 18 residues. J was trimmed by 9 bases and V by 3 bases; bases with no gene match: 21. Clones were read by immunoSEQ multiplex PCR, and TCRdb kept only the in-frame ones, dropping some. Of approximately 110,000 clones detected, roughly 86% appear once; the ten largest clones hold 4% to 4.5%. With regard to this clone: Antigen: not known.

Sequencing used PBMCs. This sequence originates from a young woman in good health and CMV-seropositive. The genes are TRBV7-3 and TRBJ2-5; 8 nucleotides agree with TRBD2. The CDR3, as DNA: TGTGCCAGCAGCTTCCTAGGTTTGGGTCGGGAGGGTATGAGGGCCCAGTACTTC. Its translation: CASSFLGLGREGMRAQYF.